Listed below are T cell receptor beta chains from one sample, sequenced in a study of T cells in Graves' hyperthyroidism and ophthalmopathy. TCRdb redid the calling of the multiplex PCR reads with MiXCR, one entry per CDR3 protein. The table has 700,000 to 950,000 distinct CDR3 sequences, approximately 40% seen once. The sequenced sample consisted of blood. These receptors were collected from a woman in her thirties or forties with Graves' hyperthyroidism. The CDR3 runs from the conserved cysteine through the conserved F or W. A D gene is named only where the DNA matches it firmly. The size field is filled for only some rows; it gives once, few, many or a size class.

J,V,size,D,DNA,CDR3
TRBJ1-5,TRBV19,.,.,TGTGCCAGCAGTAAGGGGGTTACGAATCAGCCCCAGCATTTT,CASSKGVTNQPQHF
TRBJ1-1,TRBV2,.,TRBD1,TGTGCCAGCAGTGGACAAACAGGGGGGAACACTGAAGCTTTCTTT,CASSGQTGGNTEAFF
TRBJ1-2,TRBV28,many,.,TGTGCCAGCAGTTTTAAACGCTATGGCTACACCTTC,CASSFKRYGYTF
TRBJ1-1,TRBV27,.,.,TGTGCCAGCAGTGGTAGGGTTATTACTGAAGCTTTCTTT,CASSGRVITEAFF
TRBJ2-7,TRBV29-1,.,TRBD1,TGCAGCGCGTCGACAGGGTGGGGAACCTACGAGCAGTACTTC,CSASTGWGTYEQYF
TRBJ1-5,TRBV24-1,once,.,TGTGCCACCAGTGCCCGGGGACAGCCCCAGCATTTT,CATSARGQPQHF
TRBJ2-5,TRBV11-2,.,.,TGTGCCAGCAGTCCCTCGGGCCAGGGGGGCGAGACCCAGTACTTC,CASSPSGQGGETQYF
TRBJ2-7,TRBV6-5,.,.,TGTGCCAGCAGTAGCTTCGGGGTCTCCTACGAGCAGTACTTC,CASSSFGVSYEQYF
TRBJ2-7,TRBV20-1,many,.,TGCAGTGCTAGAGATCCGGGGGCGGGCTACGAGCAGTACTTC,CSARDPGAGYEQYF
TRBJ1-1,TRBV2,.,TRBD1,TGTGCCAGCAGTGCTCAGGGGGCCGGAGCTTTCTTT,CASSAQGAGAFF
TRBJ1-6,TRBV7-2,.,TRBD1,TGTGCCAGCAGCTTAGGACAGGGGATAGATTCACCCCTCCACTTT,CASSLGQGIDSPLHF